This passage covers 7 T cell receptor beta chains from one sample sequenced in a study of T cell repertoires in cytomegalovirus infection. No antigen has been assigned to these receptors. From the reads, TCRdb called clonotypes with MiXCR, one entry per CDR3 protein. The sample lists just under 500,000 distinct CDR3 sequences, 30% to 40% seen once, with roughly 15% in the top ten. Sequencing was performed on cultured PBMCs, taken from culture after CMV antigen stimulation. The origin of the receptors is a human donor in good health (CMV status not recorded). Some clones in this sample may be carry-over from other donors' samples.

The chain uses TRBV11-2 and TRBJ2-2, with TRBD2 as a possible D gene (6 bases). CDR1 SGHAT and CDR2 FQNNGV come from the germline V gene. The V gene lost 2 bases and the J gene lost 6 bases, with 16 bases spanning the gap. The CDR3 spans 16 residues. The CDR3 nucleotides read TGTGCCAGCAGCTTACTTTCGGGAGAAGCGGCCGGGGAGCTGTTTTTT. Its translation: CASSLLSGEAAGELFF.

This clonotype was counted between two and nine times. This chain joins TRBV7-2 and TRBJ2-7; possible D gene TRBD2, 5 bases. The CDR3 is made up of 15 amino acids. Germline values: CDR1 SGHTA, CDR2 FQGNSA. The V and J ends lost 4 bases and 6 bases respectively, with 19 bases between them. The CDR3 region is CASSWGVVGLVEQYV. CDR3 DNA: TGTGCCAGCAGCTGGGGAGTAGTGGGCCTTGTCGAGCAGTACGTC.

This clonotype has a handful of counts. J is TRBJ1-4 and V is TRBV7-8; TRBD1 aligns across 7 bases. After removal of 5 bases from V and 8 bases from J, the junction contained 11 bases not matched to a gene. The CDR3 contains 15 residues. CDR1 and CDR2 from the germline V gene are SGHVS and FQNEAQ. In DNA, the CDR3 is TGTGCCAGCAGCCTCACTACGGGGACAGCCGAAAAACTGTTTTTT. Translation: CASSLTTGTAEKLFF.

The J gene is TRBJ2-3, the V gene TRBV15, with 15 bases matching TRBD2. Germline lookup yields CDR1 LNHNV and CDR2 YYDKDF (reference sequence). The CDR3 is 17 residues long. The V and J ends lost 5 bases and 2 bases, in that order; junction bases with no gene match: 5. The CDR3, as DNA: TGTGCCACCAGCGGAAGGACTAGCGGGAGGGTCACAGATACGCAGTATTTT. This translates into CATSGRTSGRVTDTQYF.

This clonotype was seen at least ten times. CDR3 bases: TGTGCCAGCAGCTCCCGTGGGGCGGGAGGGAGGACAGATACGCAGTATTTT. Its translation is CASSSRGAGGRTDTQYF. The rearrangement joins TRBV7-2 to TRBJ2-3, with 9 bases aligning to TRBD2. The CDR3 totals 17 residues. Germline CDR1 and CDR2: SGHTA and FQGNSA. Unmatched junction bases numbered 11, after V lost 4 bases and J lost 3 bases.

This clonotype has only a few counts. The gene calls are TRBV6-2 or TRBV6-3 and TRBJ1-1; 12 positions match TRBD1. Germline CDR1 MNHEY, CDR2 SVGEGT. After removal of 6 bases from V and 6 bases from J, the junction contained 8 bases not matched to a gene. The CDR3 runs 15 residues. In DNA form, the CDR3 reads TGTGCCAGCAGAAAATCCGGGACAGGGGGCTCTGAAGCTTTCTTT. Its protein is CASRKSGTGGSEAFF.

The rearrangement joins TRBV6-2 or TRBV6-3 to TRBJ2-7, with 7 nucleotides matching TRBD2. CDR1 MNHEY and CDR2 SVGEGT come from the germline V gene. J was trimmed by 3 bases and V by 7 bases; bases with no gene match: 9. This CDR3 spans 14 amino acids. This CDR3 reads CASKGGSGNYEQYV. The DNA of the CDR3 is TGTGCCAGCAAAGGCGGGAGCGGGAACTACGAGCAGTACGTC.